The 9 T cell receptor beta chains in this list originate from one sample, sequenced in a study of blood T cell repertoires in COVID-19. Profiling relied on immunoSEQ multiplex PCR, and the TCRdb table lists in-frame clones only, not all of them. The sample lists about 250,000 clones, about 90% occurring once. Sequenced sample: peripheral blood. These receptors were obtained from a man aged 80 or over with acute or convalescent COVID-19.

The chain joins TRBV6-2 or TRBV6-3 to TRBJ2-7, with D unclear. The CDR3 is 14 residues long. Germline values: CDR1 MNHEY, CDR2 SVGEGT. V dropped 6 bases and J dropped 5 bases, with 17 bases sitting between them. The CDR3 loop reads CASSRARLSDEQYF. CDR3 coding DNA: TGTGCCAGCAGCCGAGCGAGGCTCTCGGACGAGCAGTACTTC.

The chain has TRBV27 and TRBJ2-3; possibly TRBD2 for D (5 bases). Trimming stripped 2 bases from V and 2 bases from J, with 8 bases between. This CDR3 is built from 14 residues. Germline CDR1 and CDR2: MNHEY and SMNVEV (reference sequence). CDR3 sequence (DNA): TGTGCCAGCAGTTTAAGAGGGATCACAGATACGCAGTATTTT. It specifies CASSLRGITDTQYF.

Here the CDR3 DNA reads TGCGCCAGCAGCCAAGCGGGACTAAGCCGAGAGACCCAGTACTTC. Its protein product is CASSQAGLSRETQYF. The chain has TRBV4-1 and TRBJ2-5, with 7 nucleotides matching TRBD2. The CDR3 consists of 15 residues. CDR1 and CDR2 from the germline V gene are MGHRA and YSYEKL. The V segment lost 1 base and the J segment 4 bases; nucleotides outside the gene matches: 6.

The V call is TRBV19, the J call TRBJ1-6; perhaps TRBD1 as D (6 bases). Trimming pared 2 bases from V and 11 bases from J, leaving 13 bases between. The CDR3 covers 14 residues. CDR1 is LNHDA, CDR2 SQIVND, per germline (reference sequence). The CDR3 sequence is CASSIRRGNTPLHF. In DNA, the CDR3 is TGTGCCAGTAGTATACGAAGGGGGAACACACCCCTCCACTTT.

The V call is TRBV4-2, the J call TRBJ2-3; 7 nucleotides align to TRBD2. CDR3 length equals 15 residues. Trimming cost V 4 bases and J 0 bases; bases outside gene matches: 4. CDR1 is LGHNA and CDR2 is YNFKEQ in the germline V gene. The CDR3 spells CASSPQAGSTDTQYF. In nucleotides, the CDR3 is TGTGCCAGCAGCCCCCAAGCGGGGAGCACAGATACGCAGTATTTT.

The V call is TRBV7-8, the J call TRBJ2-7; 8 bases map to TRBD1. The germline gives CDR1 SGHVS, CDR2 FQNEAQ. J was trimmed by 3 bases and V by 2 bases; bases with no gene match: 6. The CDR3 sequence is 15 residues long. CDR3 sequence reads: CASSLLSGTGYEQYF. In nucleotides, the CDR3 is TGTGCCAGCAGCTTACTCTCCGGGACAGGCTACGAGCAGTACTTC.

The chain has TRBV11-3 and TRBJ2-7; 7 nucleotides line up with TRBD1. Germline V gives CDR1 SGHNT, CDR2 YENEEA. The length of the CDR3 is 14 residues. The junction had 4 bases not matched to a gene; V was cut back by 5 bases and J by 0 bases. The CDR3 is CASSPYRGSYEQYF. The CDR3 nucleotides read TGTGCCAGCAGCCCATACAGGGGCTCCTACGAGCAGTACTTC.

This clone was detected only once. The J gene is TRBJ2-3, the V gene TRBV7-9; D is unclear. Germline V gene lookup returns CDR1 SEHNR and CDR2 FQNEAQ (reference sequence). This CDR3 is 12 amino acids long. V lost 6 bases, J lost 3 bases, and 7 bases lay in between. The CDR3 loop is CASRPTTDTQYF. DNA of the CDR3: TGTGCCAGCAGGCCGACAACAGATACGCAGTATTTT.

This chain joins TRBV28 and TRBJ2-1, with a tentative D call TRBD2 (6 bases). This CDR3 region has 16 residues. Germline assignment: CDR1 MDHEN and CDR2 SYDVKM. V was shortened by 6 bases and J by 6 bases, with 21 bases between the two germline ends. In DNA, the CDR3 is TGTGCCAGCAGCCCGGTTGTCCAGCGGGTGTCCAATGAGCAGTTCTTC. Translation: CASSPVVQRVSNEQFF.